A selection of T cell receptor beta chains follows, all from one sample in a study of blood T cell repertoires in COVID-19. The method was immunoSEQ multiplex PCR; TCRdb's version includes in-frame clones alone and lacks a portion of them. The sample includes tens of thousands of clones, about 92% of them seen just once. Sequencing was carried out using peripheral blood. These receptors all come from a woman of 80 years or more with acute or convalescent COVID-19. Each CDR3 is given with its conserved first and last residue. A D gene is named only where the DNA matches it firmly. Clone size appears in some rows only: once, few, many, or a class for an expanded clone.

CDR3 DNA: TGTGCCAGCAGCCACGCCCGTGGTAGCGGGGGGGTCGATACGCAGTATTTT
CDR3 protein: CASSHARGSGGVDTQYF
V gene: TRBV3-1/TRBV3-2
D gene: TRBD2
CDR3 length: 17
J gene: TRBJ2-3
clone size: .

CDR3 DNA: TGTGCCAGTAGTATGTCCAGGAATATCTATGGCTACACCTTC
CDR3 protein: CASSMSRNIYGYTF
V gene: TRBV19
D gene: .
CDR3 length: 14
J gene: TRBJ1-2
clone size: .

CDR3 DNA: TGTGCCAGTAGTCAAGGGCAAGGACTCACAGATACGCAGTATTTT
CDR3 protein: CASSQGQGLTDTQYF
V gene: TRBV19
D gene: .
CDR3 length: 15
J gene: TRBJ2-3
clone size: once

CDR3 DNA: TGCAGCGTTGGGAGGGGCCGCTCGAACACTGAAGCTTTCTTT
CDR3 protein: CSVGRGRSNTEAFF
V gene: TRBV29-1
D gene: .
CDR3 length: 14
J gene: TRBJ1-1
clone size: .

CDR3 DNA: TGTGCCAGCAGTGCCAGGGCCGGTGAAGCTTTCTTT
CDR3 protein: CASSARAGEAFF
V gene: TRBV2
D gene: .
CDR3 length: 12
J gene: TRBJ1-1
clone size: few

CDR3 DNA: TGTGCCAGCACCCAAGGACAGAATTTATTTGGAGCTTTCTTT
CDR3 protein: CASTQGQNLFGAFF
V gene: TRBV2
D gene: .
CDR3 length: 14
J gene: TRBJ1-1
clone size: .

CDR3 DNA: TGTGCCAGCAGCTCCGGACAGGGGAATTCACCCCTCCACTTT
CDR3 protein: CASSSGQGNSPLHF
V gene: TRBV7-2
D gene: TRBD1
CDR3 length: 14
J gene: TRBJ1-6
clone size: .

CDR3 DNA: TGTGCCAGCAGCTCCCCGGGGACATTGTGGCCTGAAGCTTTCTTT
CDR3 protein: CASSSPGTLWPEAFF
V gene: TRBV21-1
D gene: .
CDR3 length: 15
J gene: TRBJ1-1
clone size: .

CDR3 DNA: TGTGCCAGCGAGCGGGGGGGCCGGGGCACAGATACGCAGTATTTT
CDR3 protein: CASERGGRGTDTQYF
V gene: TRBV3-1/TRBV3-2
D gene: TRBD2
CDR3 length: 15
J gene: TRBJ2-3
clone size: .

CDR3 DNA: TGCGCCAGCAGCACGAGGGGGGGCTCAATCAATGAGCAGTTCTTC
CDR3 protein: CASSTRGGSINEQFF
V gene: TRBV5-1
D gene: .
CDR3 length: 15
J gene: TRBJ2-1
clone size: .

CDR3 DNA: TGTGCCAGAAGCTTCGCGGGGGGCACAGATACGCAGTATTTT
CDR3 protein: CARSFAGGTDTQYF
V gene: TRBV5-3
D gene: TRBD2
CDR3 length: 14
J gene: TRBJ2-3
clone size: .

CDR3 DNA: TGCGCCAGCAGCTTCCGTCCTAGGACAGGGAACACAGATACGCAGTATTTT
CDR3 protein: CASSFRPRTGNTDTQYF
V gene: TRBV5-1
D gene: TRBD1
CDR3 length: 17
J gene: TRBJ2-3
clone size: .

CDR3 DNA: TGTGCCAGCAGTTACGACACACCGAACACCGGGGAGCTGTTTTTT
CDR3 protein: CASSYDTPNTGELFF
V gene: TRBV6-5
D gene: .
CDR3 length: 15
J gene: TRBJ2-2
clone size: once

CDR3 DNA: TGTGCCAGCAGCATCGTTGGGCGGGGCTTCTACAATGAGCAGTTCTTC
CDR3 protein: CASSIVGRGFYNEQFF
V gene: TRBV3-1/TRBV3-2
D gene: .
CDR3 length: 16
J gene: TRBJ2-1
clone size: .

CDR3 DNA: TGCGCCAGCAGTCGACAGGGCGGAGATGGCTACACCTTC
CDR3 protein: CASSRQGGDGYTF
V gene: TRBV10-1
D gene: TRBD1
CDR3 length: 13
J gene: TRBJ1-2
clone size: .

CDR3 DNA: TGTGCCAGCTCGCCCTCCTGGACTAGCGGCGGGGAGCTGTTTTTT
CDR3 protein: CASSPSWTSGGELFF
V gene: TRBV18
D gene: TRBD2
CDR3 length: 15
J gene: TRBJ2-2
clone size: .

CDR3 DNA: TGCGCCAGCAGCTTAGGACAGCCGCGCTCACCCCTCCACTTT
CDR3 protein: CASSLGQPRSPLHF
V gene: TRBV5-1
D gene: .
CDR3 length: 14
J gene: TRBJ1-6
clone size: .

CDR3 DNA: TGTGCCAGTAGTCTAAGGACAGGAGCTAACTATGGCTACACCTTC
CDR3 protein: CASSLRTGANYGYTF
V gene: TRBV19
D gene: TRBD1
CDR3 length: 15
J gene: TRBJ1-2
clone size: .

CDR3 DNA: TGTGCCACCAGCAGATCCTTAAACAATGAGCAGTTCTTC
CDR3 protein: CATSRSLNNEQFF
V gene: TRBV15
D gene: .
CDR3 length: 13
J gene: TRBJ2-1
clone size: once

CDR3 DNA: TGTGCCACCATATTTACTCCGAGCACTGAAGCTTTCTTT
CDR3 protein: CATIFTPSTEAFF
V gene: TRBV2
D gene: .
CDR3 length: 13
J gene: TRBJ1-1
clone size: .

CDR3 DNA: TGTGCCAGCTCACCAACCGGGACAGCCGGAAACACCATATATTTT
CDR3 protein: CASSPTGTAGNTIYF
V gene: TRBV18
D gene: TRBD1
CDR3 length: 15
J gene: TRBJ1-3
clone size: .

CDR3 DNA: TGTGCCAGCAGAACAGGACTAGGCCCCCCAGATACGCAGTATTTT
CDR3 protein: CASRTGLGPPDTQYF
V gene: TRBV5-8
D gene: TRBD2
CDR3 length: 15
J gene: TRBJ2-3
clone size: .

CDR3 DNA: TGTGCCAGCAGCTTAGATAGGGTCGGGGACATTTTATTCTTC
CDR3 protein: CASSLDRVGDILFF
V gene: TRBV11-3
D gene: .
CDR3 length: 14
J gene: TRBJ2-1
clone size: once

CDR3 DNA: TGTGCCAGTATTCCCGGGACTGGGAATGAGCAGTTCTTC
CDR3 protein: CASIPGTGNEQFF
V gene: TRBV27
D gene: .
CDR3 length: 13
J gene: TRBJ2-1
clone size: .

CDR3 DNA: TGTGCCAGCAGCCAGAGGGCTGGAAACACCATATATTTT
CDR3 protein: CASSQRAGNTIYF
V gene: TRBV3-1/TRBV3-2
D gene: .
CDR3 length: 13
J gene: TRBJ1-3
clone size: .

CDR3 DNA: TGTGCCAGCAGATCGGACAGTACCGGGGAGCTGTTTTTT
CDR3 protein: CASRSDSTGELFF
V gene: TRBV2
D gene: .
CDR3 length: 13
J gene: TRBJ2-2
clone size: .

CDR3 DNA: TGCGCCAGCAGCCCAAGCAGGGACACCGGCACAGATACGCAGTATTTT
CDR3 protein: CASSPSRDTGTDTQYF
V gene: TRBV4-1
D gene: .
CDR3 length: 16
J gene: TRBJ2-3
clone size: .

CDR3 DNA: TGTGCCAGCAGCCCCGCCCGGCAGGGCAGTTCACCCCTCCACTTT
CDR3 protein: CASSPARQGSSPLHF
V gene: TRBV3-1/TRBV3-2
D gene: .
CDR3 length: 15
J gene: TRBJ1-6
clone size: once

CDR3 DNA: TGTGCCACTACTAACGGAGGGGATCAGCCCCAGCATTTT
CDR3 protein: CATTNGGDQPQHF
V gene: TRBV28
D gene: .
CDR3 length: 13
J gene: TRBJ1-5
clone size: .

CDR3 DNA: TGTGCCAGCAGCTTGGGCGGGAACTCTGGAAACACCATATATTTT
CDR3 protein: CASSLGGNSGNTIYF
V gene: TRBV7-9
D gene: .
CDR3 length: 15
J gene: TRBJ1-3
clone size: .

CDR3 DNA: TGTGCCAGCAGTTCTCCGACAGGGGGCGAAACTGAAGCTTTCTTT
CDR3 protein: CASSSPTGGETEAFF
V gene: TRBV6-6
D gene: TRBD1
CDR3 length: 15
J gene: TRBJ1-1
clone size: .

CDR3 DNA: TGTGCCAGCACTTTGCCAGGGGCGAGGGAGACTGAAGCTTTCTTT
CDR3 protein: CASTLPGARETEAFF
V gene: TRBV28
D gene: .
CDR3 length: 15
J gene: TRBJ1-1
clone size: .

CDR3 DNA: TGTGCCAGCAGTTACGCCCGGTATAATTCACCCCTCCACTTT
CDR3 protein: CASSYARYNSPLHF
V gene: TRBV6-5
D gene: .
CDR3 length: 14
J gene: TRBJ1-6
clone size: .

CDR3 DNA: TGTGCCAGTAGTATACAGGGCTCTGGGGCCAACGTCCTGACTTTC
CDR3 protein: CASSIQGSGANVLTF
V gene: TRBV19
D gene: .
CDR3 length: 15
J gene: TRBJ2-6
clone size: .

CDR3 DNA: TGCGCCAGCAGCCAAGAAGGGAAGGGGTGGAATGAGCAGTTCTTC
CDR3 protein: CASSQEGKGWNEQFF
V gene: TRBV4-1
D gene: .
CDR3 length: 15
J gene: TRBJ2-1
clone size: .

CDR3 DNA: TGTGCCAGTAGTATTACCGGGGGAAACATTCAGTACTTC
CDR3 protein: CASSITGGNIQYF
V gene: TRBV19
D gene: .
CDR3 length: 13
J gene: TRBJ2-4
clone size: .

CDR3 DNA: TGTGCCAGCAGCGCGGCGGGACAGAGGGATAATTCACCCCTCCACTTT
CDR3 protein: CASSAAGQRDNSPLHF
V gene: TRBV7-2
D gene: TRBD1
CDR3 length: 16
J gene: TRBJ1-6
clone size: .

CDR3 DNA: TGTGCCATCAGTGAGCGGACAGGGCGGTGGGGCTACACCTTC
CDR3 protein: CAISERTGRWGYTF
V gene: TRBV10-3
D gene: TRBD1
CDR3 length: 14
J gene: TRBJ1-2
clone size: .

CDR3 DNA: TGTGCCATCAGAGGGACAGGTCTGGGTTCACCCCTCCACTTT
CDR3 protein: CAIRGTGLGSPLHF
V gene: TRBV10-3
D gene: TRBD1
CDR3 length: 14
J gene: TRBJ1-6
clone size: once

CDR3 DNA: TGTGCCAGCAGCCAGTGGGGCCGCAGCCGTGGAAACACCATATATTTT
CDR3 protein: CASSQWGRSRGNTIYF
V gene: TRBV11-2
D gene: .
CDR3 length: 16
J gene: TRBJ1-3
clone size: once

CDR3 DNA: TGTGCCACCAGCAGACCCACAGGGGCGGGTGAGCAGTTCTTC
CDR3 protein: CATSRPTGAGEQFF
V gene: TRBV15
D gene: TRBD1
CDR3 length: 14
J gene: TRBJ2-1
clone size: .

CDR3 DNA: TGCGCCAGCAGTTCCCCCGCCGGGGTCACTGAAGCTTTCTTT
CDR3 protein: CASSSPAGVTEAFF
V gene: TRBV10-2
D gene: .
CDR3 length: 14
J gene: TRBJ1-1
clone size: .

CDR3 DNA: TGTGCCAGCAGGCGGACTAGCGTCGAAGAGACCCAGTACTTC
CDR3 protein: CASRRTSVEETQYF
V gene: TRBV2
D gene: TRBD2
CDR3 length: 14
J gene: TRBJ2-5
clone size: .

CDR3 DNA: TGTGCCAGCAGCCAGGGACTATTCAACACCGGGGAGCTGTTTTTT
CDR3 protein: CASSQGLFNTGELFF
V gene: TRBV28
D gene: TRBD2
CDR3 length: 15
J gene: TRBJ2-2
clone size: .

CDR3 DNA: TGCGCCAGCAGCCCGTACGGGGGCAATCAGCCCCAGCATTTT
CDR3 protein: CASSPYGGNQPQHF
V gene: TRBV4-1
D gene: .
CDR3 length: 14
J gene: TRBJ1-5
clone size: .

CDR3 DNA: TGTGCCAGTAGACAAGGAGGTAATGAAAAACTGTTTTTT
CDR3 protein: CASRQGGNEKLFF
V gene: TRBV2
D gene: .
CDR3 length: 13
J gene: TRBJ1-4
clone size: .

CDR3 DNA: TGTGCCAGCAGCGTAGGGGGCCAGGGTGCGGGAAACACCATATATTTT
CDR3 protein: CASSVGGQGAGNTIYF
V gene: TRBV9
D gene: .
CDR3 length: 16
J gene: TRBJ1-3
clone size: .

CDR3 DNA: TGCGCCAGCAGCGCGTACAGGGGATCCACTGAAGCTTTCTTT
CDR3 protein: CASSAYRGSTEAFF
V gene: TRBV5-1
D gene: TRBD1
CDR3 length: 14
J gene: TRBJ1-1
clone size: .

CDR3 DNA: TGTGCCAGCAGCCAAGCCGGGGAGGGAGGGACCCAGTACTTC
CDR3 protein: CASSQAGEGGTQYF
V gene: TRBV3-1/TRBV3-2
D gene: TRBD2
CDR3 length: 14
J gene: TRBJ2-5
clone size: .

CDR3 DNA: TGTGCCAGCAGCCCGAGCGGGGGGGCCCCTGAGCAGTTCTTC
CDR3 protein: CASSPSGGAPEQFF
V gene: TRBV3-1/TRBV3-2
D gene: TRBD2
CDR3 length: 14
J gene: TRBJ2-1
clone size: .

CDR3 DNA: TGTGCCAGCAGCTTGGGGGTGGAGGGTACCTATGGCTACACCTTC
CDR3 protein: CASSLGVEGTYGYTF
V gene: TRBV5-4
D gene: .
CDR3 length: 15
J gene: TRBJ1-2
clone size: once

CDR3 DNA: TGTGCCAGCAGCTTATCGGCCGGGGGTTGGCTCCAAAAAAACATTCAGTACTTC
CDR3 protein: CASSLSAGGWLQKNIQYF
V gene: TRBV7-9
D gene: .
CDR3 length: 18
J gene: TRBJ2-4
clone size: .

CDR3 DNA: TGTGCCAGCAGCTTAGGACAGTGGGCCGGGGAGCTGTTTTTT
CDR3 protein: CASSLGQWAGELFF
V gene: TRBV7-2
D gene: .
CDR3 length: 14
J gene: TRBJ2-2
clone size: .

CDR3 DNA: TGCGCCAGCAGTGAGCTTCGGTATCCCTACGAGCAGTACTTC
CDR3 protein: CASSELRYPYEQYF
V gene: TRBV10-2
D gene: .
CDR3 length: 14
J gene: TRBJ2-7
clone size: .